This T cell receptor beta chain was observed in a study of cytomegalovirus exposure and HLA in healthy donors. Study-wide results and limits: V- and J-gene trimming of TCR beta was linked (in a later analysis) to a missense DCLRE1C variant. The authors enumerated some 160 TCR beta chains as linked to cytomegalovirus. A later analysis found that most CMV-associated TCR beta chains appeared HLA-restricted.

This clone was picked up one time. Its specificity is unknown. Looked up from germline, CDR1 is LGHNT and CDR2 is FRNRAP. CDR3 length: 15 amino acids. V gave up 6 bases and J gave up 6 bases; unmatched junction bases: 9. Primers for the PCR totalled 60 Vbeta and 13 Jbeta. Profiled with immunoSEQ multiplex PCR; TCRdb holds only in-frame clones, not every one. The table shows roughly 73,000 clones, with approximately 84% occurring only once. The clonotype comes from a woman aged 45-65 years in good health and CMV-seronegative. The chain couples TRBV12-5 to TRBJ2-1, with 9 positions matching TRBD1. The specimen sequenced was PBMCs. The CDR3 DNA sequence: TGTGCTAGTGGCCGGGGACAGGGTGGGCTCAATGAGCAGTTCTTC. Residues: CASGRGQGGLNEQFF.